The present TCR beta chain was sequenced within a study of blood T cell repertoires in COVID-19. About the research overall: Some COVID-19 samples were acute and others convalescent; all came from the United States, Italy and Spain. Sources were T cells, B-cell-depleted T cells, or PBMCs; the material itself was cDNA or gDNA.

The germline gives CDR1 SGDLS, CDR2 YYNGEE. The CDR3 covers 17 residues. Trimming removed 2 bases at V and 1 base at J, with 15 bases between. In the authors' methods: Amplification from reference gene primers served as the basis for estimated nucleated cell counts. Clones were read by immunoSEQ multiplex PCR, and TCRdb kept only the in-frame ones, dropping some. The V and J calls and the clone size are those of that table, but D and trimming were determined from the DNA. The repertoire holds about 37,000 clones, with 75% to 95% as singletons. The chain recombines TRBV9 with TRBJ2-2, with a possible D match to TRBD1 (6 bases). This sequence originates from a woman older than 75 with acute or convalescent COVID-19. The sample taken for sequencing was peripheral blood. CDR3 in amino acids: CASSVLQGVQNTGELFF. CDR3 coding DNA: TGTGCCAGCAGCGTCCTACAGGGTGTCCAGAACACCGGGGAGCTGTTTTTT.